The source of this T cell receptor beta chain is a study of T cells in placental villitis. For the wider study: The study tested an allograft-versus-infection hypothesis by comparing placental TCR-beta repertoires in villitis of unknown etiology, unaffected controls matched for gestational age, and infectious villitis.

The five infectious villitis placentae, four with confirmed cytomegalovirus and one with Toxoplasma gondii, were included without being matched to the other groups. The mothers in the infectious villitis group were younger, had smaller fetuses, and delivered preterm or had intrauterine demise in a couple of cases. Placentae were collected after delivery and underwent gross and histological evaluation before archival tissue selection. Five 10-micron scrolls were cut from each FFPE block, and DNA was then isolated using the AllPrep DNA/RNA FFPE Tissue kit. NanoDrop was used to check DNA concentration and purity, while a Bioanalyzer was used to assess RNA quality. Amplification of TCR-beta CDR3 regions from genomic DNA was performed with the immunoSEQ v4 bias-controlled multiplex PCR assay, which was run blinded to group allocation. Reference gene primers were added alongside TCR-beta primers to estimate nucleated cell and T cell quantities per sample. Sequencing of the libraries was performed on an Illumina MiSeq with a 100-cycle paired-end protocol. Processing in the source paper ran as follows. The immunoSEQ Analyzer software was used to calculate diversity and richness, with richness measured by iChao1 and clonality based on Pielou evenness and Shannon diversity (range 0-1, where higher values mean less diversity). Using confidence 3 and substitution 2, CDR3 amino acid sequences together with their V/J genes were queried against VDJdb for CMV, EBV and influenza A specificities. The Morisita-Horn index was used to assess how much TCR-beta amino acid clonotypes overlapped between the villitis of unknown etiology, infectious villitis and control repertoires. Here the immuneACCESS table is served through TCRdb, limited to in-frame sequences with V and J called. Missing clones are a known gap in these copies; in checked studies unresolved V genes cover under half, and the rest lacks a known reason. Clonal size and the V and J genes are those of that table, whereas D and trimming came from the DNA. The sample profile shows about 3,100 clones; around 79% of them were found once. Together, the top ten hold under 20% of the sample.

CDR1 is given as SGHDT and CDR2 as YYEEEE, both from the germline V gene. The CDR3 runs 14 amino acids, cysteine and phenylalanine included. Of the read, only the CDR3 DNA is kept; its 42 bases are in frame from base 1. Trimmed from V: 5 bases; trimmed from J: 4 bases; junction bases lacking a gene match: 2. Concerning this clone: The specificity of this receptor is unknown. No base quality information exists; no much larger clone differs at one position.

Points the paper makes about the study in general: Higher CMV-specific clone frequencies were found in infectious CMV cases than in villitis of unknown etiology (roughly 0.012 vs 0.00096), and no difference in CMV-specific clone frequencies was seen between villitis of unknown etiology and controls. Sequencing bulk tissue made it impossible to distinguish helper, regulatory or cytotoxic T cells or to tell maternal from fetal T cells, and the approach excluded gamma-delta receptors. Small amounts of decidua were contained in the paraffin blocks, so some of the captured T cells, especially in controls, may have been decidual rather than villous infiltrates.

The rearranged chain carries TRBV5-6 and TRBJ1-4, and TRBD1 matches 10 of the central bases. The origin of this receptor is a human patient with infectious villitis; the placental T cells may come from both mother and fetus. The sequenced sample was placental tissue containing maternal and fetal cells. The CDR3 protein: CASRRTGGNEKLFF. The sequence in DNA is TGTGCCAGCAGACGGACAGGGGGTAATGAAAAACTGTTTTTT.